The 29 T cell receptor beta chains given below trace back to one sample, sequenced in a study of blood T cell repertoires in COVID-19. Data came from immunoSEQ multiplex PCR; TCRdb stores just in-frame clones and leaves some out. The data show 300,000 to 400,000 clones, around 87% seen once. What was sequenced was peripheral blood. All receptors derive from a woman between 45 and 60 years old who had recovered from COVID-19.

This clone appeared a single time. V is TRBV7-2 and J is TRBJ2-7; D is possibly TRBD2 (5 bases). Germline V CDR1 and CDR2: SGHTA, FQGNSA. V was clipped by 0 bases and J by 6 bases, with 12 bases between them. This CDR3 comprises 14 residues. CDR3 protein: CASSLAYKAGEQYF. In nucleotides, the CDR3 is TGTGCCAGCAGCTTAGCCTACAAGGCGGGCGAGCAGTACTTC.

The CDR3 nucleotides are TGCGCCAGCAGCTGGAGGCCATGGACAGAGAACTACGAGCAGTACTTC. Translated, it gives CASSWRPWTENYEQYF. The chain has TRBV10-1 and TRBJ2-7; possible D gene TRBD1, 6 bases. Germline V gene data show CDR1 as WNHNN and CDR2 as SYGVQD (reference sequence). Trimming removed 6 bases at V and 3 bases at J, with 21 bases between. The CDR3 consists of 16 residues.

This clone came up many times. The CDR3 DNA follows: TGCAGCGTTGGGATCGGGGAATCCTACGAGCAGTACTTC. The encoded protein is CSVGIGESYEQYF. The chain joins TRBV29-1 to TRBJ2-7, with D tentatively TRBD2 (5 bases). CDR1 and CDR2 (germline): SQVTM, ANQGSEA. The CDR3 runs to 13 residues. V lost 4 bases and J 1 base, leaving 11 bases between the germline ends.

This clone was seen a few times. The chain employs TRBV19 and TRBJ1-2, with no clear D. This CDR3 is 11 amino acids long. V was pared by 6 bases and J by 6 bases, with 8 bases between. Germline-derived CDR1 and CDR2 are LNHDA and SQIVND (reference sequence). In DNA form, the CDR3 reads TGTGCCAGTAGGTCCGGGGATGGCTACACCTTC. Translated: CASRSGDGYTF. The full variable domain, its missing parts supplied by reference TRBV19 and TRBJ1-2, is DGGITQSPKYLFRKEGQNVTLSCEQNLNHDAMYWYRQDPGQGLRLIYYSQIVNDFQKGDIAEGYSVSREKKESFPLTVTSAQKNPTAFYLCASRSGDGYTFGSGTRLTVV.

The chain combines TRBV7-2 with TRBJ1-2, with D perhaps TRBD1 (5 bases). CDR1 and CDR2 from the germline V gene are SGHTA and FQGNSA. The V end was cut by 0 bases, the J end by 5 bases, with 10 bases between. The CDR3 runs to 14 residues. The chain's CDR3 is CASSLAGGEYGYTF. CDR3 nucleotide sequence: TGTGCCAGCAGCTTAGCGGGGGGAGAGTATGGCTACACCTTC.

The chain recombines TRBV28 with TRBJ2-7; 8 bases match TRBD1. V lost 4 bases, J lost 4 bases, and 6 bases stayed unmatched. The CDR3 has 14 residues. Germline V gene sequence: CDR1 MDHEN, CDR2 SYDVKM. The CDR3 nucleotides read TGTGCCAGCAGTTCCCGGGACAGGAGTTACGAGCAGTACTTC. Its translation is CASSSRDRSYEQYF.

The V gene is TRBV9, the J gene TRBJ2-7; possible D gene TRBD2, 6 bases. The CDR3 contains 13 residues. V was clipped by 4 bases and J by 3 bases, with 11 bases between them. CDR1 SGDLS and CDR2 YYNGEE come from the germline V gene. The CDR3 region has the DNA TGTGCCAGCAGCCCCGGGAGCCGCTACGAGCAGTACTTC. It encodes CASSPGSRYEQYF.

V usage is TRBV7-3 and J usage is TRBJ2-7, with 10 bases that match TRBD2. Losses at the gene ends were 2 bases for V and 3 bases for J; bases not matched to a gene: 7. The CDR3 sequence is 16 residues long. Germline V lookup: CDR1 SGHTA, CDR2 FQGTGA. CDR3 nucleotides: TGTGCCAGCAGCTTAGGTATAGCGGGAGGAGGCTACGAGCAGTACTTC. It yields the protein CASSLGIAGGGYEQYF.

The chain carries TRBV18 and TRBJ2-7; 7 nucleotides align to TRBD2. Germline CDR1 reads KGHSH; CDR2 reads LQKENI. The CDR3 runs to 15 residues. The V gene end was trimmed by 3 bases and the J gene end by 5 bases; junction bases not matched to a gene: 10. This CDR3 is CASSPNSGIPNEQYF. The CDR3 DNA follows: TGTGCCAGCTCACCGAACAGCGGGATCCCCAACGAGCAGTACTTC.

This clone came up once. The rearrangement uses TRBV7-9 and TRBJ2-3; D possibly corresponds to TRBD1 (6 bases). Trimming pared 0 bases from V and 4 bases from J, leaving 14 bases between. CDR1 is SEHNR and CDR2 is FQNEAQ in the germline V gene (reference sequence). The CDR3 has 16 amino acids. CDR3: CASSLAPTGGADTQYF. The CDR3 DNA is TGTGCCAGCAGCTTAGCTCCGACAGGTGGGGCAGATACGCAGTATTTT. Complete variable domain (other parts from reference TRBV7-9 and TRBJ2-3): DTGVSQNPRHKITKRGQNVTFRCDPISEHNRLYWYRQTLGQGPEFLTYFQNEAQLEKSRLLSDRFSAERPKGSFSTLEIQRTEQGDSAMYLCASSLAPTGGADTQYFGPGTRLTVL.

Here the CDR3 DNA reads TGTGCCACCACCAGGACCCTCCGGGATACCCAGTACTTC. Its protein product is CATTRTLRDTQYF. The chain combines TRBV28 with TRBJ2-5; perhaps TRBD2 as D (5 bases). The germline CDR1 and CDR2 sequences are MDHEN and SYDVKM. This CDR3 contains 13 residues. The V and J ends lost 10 bases and 8 bases respectively, with 20 bases between them. Variable domain in full (rest from reference TRBV28 and TRBJ2-5): DVKVTQSSRYLVKRTGEKVFLECVQDMDHENMFWYRQDPGLGLRLIYFSYDVKMKEKGDIPEGYSVSREKKERFSLILESASTNQTSMYLCATTRTLRDTQYFGPGTRLLVL.

The chain is built from TRBV29-1 and TRBJ2-7, with a weak D call TRBD2 (5 bases). The V gene's germline CDR1 is SQVTM and CDR2 ANQGSEA. Between the trimmed V and J ends, which lost 7 bases and 0 bases, there was a span of 16 bases. CDR3 length: 14 residues. The CDR3 sequence: CSAALNGVSYEQYF. The CDR3 region has the DNA TGCAGCGCCGCCCTAAACGGGGTCTCCTACGAGCAGTACTTC.

This clone occurred once. This rearrangement joins TRBV5-6 to TRBJ1-5, with a weak D call TRBD1 (5 bases). This CDR3 spans 12 amino acids. Germline assignment: CDR1 SGHDT and CDR2 YYEEEE. V was pared by 0 bases and J by 9 bases, with 7 bases between. For the CDR3, the DNA is TGTGCCAGCAGCTTGGCAGGGCTGCCCCAGCATTTT. Protein product: CASSLAGLPQHF.

The V gene is TRBV6-1, the J gene TRBJ2-2, with D perhaps TRBD1 (5 bases). Germline lookup yields CDR1 MNHNS and CDR2 SASEGT. This CDR3 region has 15 residues. V lost 5 bases and J lost 0, with 10 bases in between. CDR3 residues: CASSSTAANTGELFF. The CDR3 DNA is TGTGCCAGCAGTTCGACAGCCGCGAACACCGGGGAGCTGTTTTTT.

V is TRBV7-2 and J is TRBJ1-5; no reliable D call. Germline loops: CDR1 SGHTA, CDR2 FQGNSA. V lost 5 bases to trimming and J lost 6 bases, with 11 bases between them. The CDR3 spans 13 residues. The CDR3 is CASSRTSVQPQHF. CDR3 DNA: TGTGCCAGCAGCCGTACGTCGGTTCAGCCCCAGCATTTT.

CDR3 sequence reads: CASSSVGRGQGYGYTF. DNA for the CDR3: TGTGCCAGCAGTTCCGTGGGTAGGGGGCAGGGCTATGGCTACACCTTC. The genes are TRBV2 and TRBJ1-2; 7 bases line up with TRBD1. The CDR3 loop spans 16 amino acids. The germline gives CDR1 SNHLY, CDR2 FYNNEI. With 5 bases clipped from V and 4 bases from J, the junction kept 13 bases outside the gene matches.

The chain couples TRBV6-5 to TRBJ2-1; maybe TRBD2 (6 bases). The CDR3 runs 13 residues. V was clipped by 5 bases and J by 7 bases, with 12 bases between them. Germline loops: CDR1 MNHEY, CDR2 SVGAGI. The CDR3 DNA sequence: TGTGCCAGCAGTCTCGGGGGAGTGAATGAGCAGTTCTTC. Encoded protein: CASSLGGVNEQFF.

The chain uses TRBV25-1 and TRBJ1-2; perhaps TRBD1 as D (5 bases). V shed 4 bases and J shed 1 base, with 10 bases lying between them. The CDR3 has 14 residues. Germline CDR1 is MGHDK and CDR2 is SYGVNS. The CDR3 here is CASSGQTVNYGYTF. CDR3 nucleotide sequence: TGTGCCAGCAGTGGACAGACAGTTAACTATGGCTACACCTTC.

This chain joins TRBV6-5 and TRBJ2-1; D perhaps matches TRBD1 (5 bases). CDR3 size: 12 residues. Trimming took off 10 bases at V and 13 bases at J, with 20 bases between the two ends. Germline V gives CDR1 MNHEY, CDR2 SVGAGI. CDR3 sequence: CATSLGLGLQFF. CDR3 bases: TGTGCCACATCCCTGGGGCTAGGGTTACAGTTCTTC.

This clone is a singleton in its sample. V is TRBV5-4 and J is TRBJ2-5; TRBD2 matches at 9 bases. Looked up from germline, CDR1 is SGHNT and CDR2 is YYREEE (reference sequence). Germline trimming cut 4 bases from V and 5 bases from J; bases unmatched to any gene: 9. This CDR3 has 15 amino acids. The CDR3 here is CASSQGRGGHETQYF. CDR3 sequence (DNA): TGTGCCAGCAGCCAAGGGCGGGGGGGGCATGAGACCCAGTACTTC.

V is TRBV10-2 and J is TRBJ1-6; no firm D call. The CDR3 length is 14 residues. Germline CDR1 and CDR2: WSHSY and SAAADI. Trimming removed 8 bases from V and 6 bases from J, with 14 bases in between. The CDR3 coding sequence is TGCGCCAGCGCCCCCCTTCGGGGTAATTCACCCCTCCACTTT. Translating it yields CASAPLRGNSPLHF.

The chain links TRBV29-1 to TRBJ2-1; possibly TRBD2 for D (6 bases). The V and J ends lost 4 bases and 5 bases respectively, with 15 bases between them. CDR1 SQVTM and CDR2 ANQGSEA come from the germline V gene. CDR3 size: 14 residues. CDR3 DNA sequence: TGCAGCGTTGCTATGCGGGGCGCGAACAATGAGCAGTTCTTC. Amino acids: CSVAMRGANNEQFF.

This clone was counted only a few times. The chain is built from TRBV27 and TRBJ1-2; 7 bases agree with TRBD1. Per the germline V gene, CDR1 is MNHEY and CDR2 is SMNVEV (reference sequence). Trimming took 2 bases from V and 2 from J; bases not matched to a gene: 5. The CDR3 is 15 amino acids. The DNA of the CDR3 is TGTGCCAGCAGTTTAACTGGGACAGAGAACTATGGCTACACCTTC. Its translation: CASSLTGTENYGYTF.

The rearrangement links TRBV30 to TRBJ2-7, with D perhaps matching TRBD2 (5 bases). Trimming took 1 base from V and 2 from J, leaving 15 bases between them. The CDR3 covers 15 residues. Germline CDR1 reads GTSNPN; CDR2 reads SVGIG (reference sequence). The CDR3 spells CAWSGSPSGTYEQYF. In DNA, the CDR3 is TGTGCCTGGAGTGGAAGTCCGAGCGGTACCTACGAGCAGTACTTC.

The CDR3 loop reads CASSAPQVLYGYTF. The CDR3, as DNA: TGTGCCAGCAGTGCCCCCCAGGTACTCTATGGCTACACCTTC. The chain links TRBV28 to TRBJ1-2; D is unresolved. V gave up 5 bases and J gave up 4 bases, with 14 bases separating them. This CDR3 has 14 amino acids. Germline V gene lookup returns CDR1 MDHEN and CDR2 SYDVKM.

The chain joins TRBV28 to TRBJ2-7; 7 bases map to TRBD2. Germline loops: CDR1 MDHEN, CDR2 SYDVKM. Trimming took 6 bases from V and 3 from J; bases not matched to a gene: 2. The length of the CDR3 is 12 residues. The CDR3 loop is CASSERGYEQYF. As DNA, the CDR3 is TGTGCCAGCAGCGAGCGGGGCTACGAGCAGTACTTC.

The genes are TRBV2 and TRBJ1-4, with no clear D. V dropped 8 bases and J dropped 0 bases, with 10 bases sitting between them. The CDR3 contains 14 residues. Germline CDR1 and CDR2: SNHLY and FYNNEI. This chain's CDR3 is CASGREATNEKLFF. The CDR3 DNA is TGTGCCAGCGGTCGAGAGGCAACTAATGAAAAACTGTTTTTT.

This chain connects TRBV4-3 to TRBJ1-2; 8 positions match TRBD1. J gave up 4 bases and V 5 bases, and 12 bases lay outside the gene matches. The V gene's germline CDR1 is LGHNA and CDR2 YSLEER. This CDR3 has 16 amino acids. CDR3 nucleotide sequence: TGCGCCAGCAGCTGGACCCGACAGGGGACGAGCTATGGCTACACCTTC. It yields the protein CASSWTRQGTSYGYTF.

The gene calls are TRBV30 and TRBJ1-5; D remains ambiguous. CDR1 and CDR2 from the germline V gene are GTSNPN and SVGIG (reference sequence). The CDR3 has 12 amino acids. Trimming cost V 0 bases and J 3 bases, with 3 bases left between them. Written as DNA, the CDR3 is TGTGCCTGGAGTGTCTCCAATCAGCCCCAGCATTTT. It translates to CAWSVSNQPQHF.